These 8 T cell receptor beta chains were sequenced from one sample in a study of cytomegalovirus exposure and HLA in healthy donors. The method was immunoSEQ multiplex PCR; TCRdb's version includes in-frame clones alone and lacks a portion of them. The repertoire holds roughly 75,000 clones, with around 94% as singletons. Sample: PBMCs. The receptor set was obtained from a woman aged 18-30 years in good health and CMV-seropositive.

This chain connects TRBV4-1 to TRBJ1-2; TRBD1 matches at 11 bases. Germline lookup yields CDR1 MGHRA and CDR2 YSYEKL. This CDR3 spans 15 amino acids. J gave up 8 bases and V 4 bases, and 9 bases lay outside the gene matches. The CDR3 bases are TGCGCCAGCAGCCCAGGACAGGGGGCGGTTGGCGGCTACACCTTC. It is translated as CASSPGQGAVGGYTF.

This clone is a singleton in its sample. This chain joins TRBV7-3 and TRBJ1-3; 8 bases are shared with TRBD1. Germline lookup yields CDR1 SGHTA and CDR2 FQGTGA. Germline trimming cut 2 bases from V and 2 bases from J; bases unmatched to any gene: 5. This CDR3 has 16 amino acids. For the CDR3, the DNA is TGTGCCAGCAGCTTAGGCCAGGGGGCTCCTGGAAACACCATATATTTT. This translates into CASSLGQGAPGNTIYF. Full variable domain (missing parts from reference TRBV7-3 and TRBJ1-3): GAGVSQTPSNKVTEKGKYVELRCDPISGHTALYWYRQSLGQGPEFLIYFQGTGAADDSGLPNDRFFAVRPEGSVSTLKIQRTERGDSAVYLCASSLGQGAPGNTIYFGEGSWLTVV.

The chain has TRBV28 and TRBJ1-2; 9 bases are shared with TRBD1. CDR1 and CDR2 from the germline V gene are MDHEN and SYDVKM. This CDR3 region has 14 residues. V was clipped by 2 bases and J by 4 bases; unmatched bases: 2. CDR3 nucleotides: TGTGCCAGCAGTTTAGGGGACAGGGTCTATGGCTACACCTTC. Protein: CASSLGDRVYGYTF.

The chain links TRBV7-2 to TRBJ2-2, with TRBD1 matching over 9 bases. The CDR3 spans 15 residues. The V and J ends lost 5 bases and 7 bases, in that order; junction bases with no gene match: 8. CDR1 SGHTA and CDR2 FQGNSA come from the germline V gene. CDR3 sequence reads: CASSPRTGVIGELFF. CDR3 DNA: TGTGCCAGCAGCCCTAGGACAGGGGTTATCGGGGAGCTGTTTTTT.

This chain connects TRBV28 to TRBJ2-1; 8 bases agree with TRBD1. Looked up from germline, CDR1 is MDHEN and CDR2 is SYDVKM. This CDR3 region has 14 residues. V shed 6 bases and J 8 bases; nucleotides not matched to a gene: 9. The CDR3 loop reads CASRVQGATHEQFF. The CDR3 DNA follows: TGTGCCAGCAGAGTCCAGGGGGCGACCCATGAGCAGTTCTTC.

The V gene is TRBV27, the J gene TRBJ1-4, with 9 nucleotides matching TRBD1. This CDR3 contains 18 residues. V lost 7 bases to trimming and J lost 8 bases; unmatched junction nucleotides: 20. The germline CDR1 and CDR2 sequences are MNHEY and SMNVEV (reference sequence). DNA for the CDR3: TGTGCCAGCACCCCTCCGTTTCCTTGGGGACAGGGCCGGGAAAAACTGTTTTTT. It codes for CASTPPFPWGQGREKLFF.

CDR3 nucleotide sequence: TGTGCCAGCAGTCCGGGACATAACTATGGCTACACCTTC. Translation: CASSPGHNYGYTF. The gene calls are TRBV28 and TRBJ1-2, with a weak D call TRBD1 (6 bases). Germline lookup yields CDR1 MDHEN and CDR2 SYDVKM. The ends were cut back, 5 bases at V and 1 base at J, with 8 bases in the middle. The length of the CDR3 is 13 residues.

In its sample, this clone was seen a few times. The gene calls are TRBV5-1 and TRBJ1-1; 10 bases agree with TRBD1. This CDR3 has 13 residues. J gave up 4 bases and V 6 bases, and 3 bases lay outside the gene matches. Looked up from germline, CDR1 is SGHRS and CDR2 is YFSETQ. The CDR3 region is CASNGQGVTEAFF. CDR3 DNA: TGCGCCAGCAACGGACAGGGGGTCACTGAAGCTTTCTTT.